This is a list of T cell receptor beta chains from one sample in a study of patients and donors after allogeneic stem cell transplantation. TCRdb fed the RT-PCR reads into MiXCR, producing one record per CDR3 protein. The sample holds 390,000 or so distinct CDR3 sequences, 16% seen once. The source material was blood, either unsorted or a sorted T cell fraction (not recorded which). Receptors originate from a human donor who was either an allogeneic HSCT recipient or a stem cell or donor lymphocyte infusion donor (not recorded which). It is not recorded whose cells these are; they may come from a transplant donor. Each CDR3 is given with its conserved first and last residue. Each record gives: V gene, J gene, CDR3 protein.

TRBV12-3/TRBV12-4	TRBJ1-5	CATAGSSNQPQHF
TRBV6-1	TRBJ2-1	CASSAPTSGVPSSYNEQFF
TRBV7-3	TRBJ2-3	CASSPHRVGTDTQYF
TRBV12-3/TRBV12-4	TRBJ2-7	CASRYRGGGEQYF
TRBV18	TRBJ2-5	CASSPRAYQETQYF
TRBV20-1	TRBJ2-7	CSAPGPYEQYF
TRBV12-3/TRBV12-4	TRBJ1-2	CASRRGYGYTF
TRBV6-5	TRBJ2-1	CASSSLRTSWWGEQFF
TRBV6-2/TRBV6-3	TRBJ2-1	CASSYGQPKEQFF
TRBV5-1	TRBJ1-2	CASSLEPDRIYGYTF
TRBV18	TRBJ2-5	CASSPPGLAGETQYF
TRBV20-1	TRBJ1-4	CSARQTNEKLFF
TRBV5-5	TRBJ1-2	CASSGGPPGYGYTF
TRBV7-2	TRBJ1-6	CASSLRYSPLHF
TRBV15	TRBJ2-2	CATSRDLPTTGELFF
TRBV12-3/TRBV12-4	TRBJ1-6	CASSAGSYNSPLHF
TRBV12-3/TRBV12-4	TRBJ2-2	CASIHRGLHTGELFF
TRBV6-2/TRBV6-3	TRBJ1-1	CASRQAAQRNTEAFF
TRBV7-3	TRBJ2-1	CASSFDGLAENEQFF
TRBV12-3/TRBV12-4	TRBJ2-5	CASTPGGGWQETQYF
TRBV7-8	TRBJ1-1	CASSLDTGSGAFF
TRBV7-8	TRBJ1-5	CASSLVRQGVQPQHF
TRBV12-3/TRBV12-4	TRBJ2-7	CASSLRLSYEQYF
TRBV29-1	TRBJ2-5	CSVQGLFLETQYF
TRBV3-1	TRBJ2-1	CASSQGRLANNEQFF
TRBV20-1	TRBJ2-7	CSASGSDSYEQYF
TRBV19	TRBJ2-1	CASSAIAGFSYNEQFF
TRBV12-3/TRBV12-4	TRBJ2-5	CASSYPIGQGGQETQYF